Sequencing of this TCR beta chain was carried out in a study of cytomegalovirus exposure and HLA in healthy donors. It was with 60 Vbeta and 13 Jbeta primers that the PCR ran. Sequenced by immunoSEQ multiplex PCR; TCRdb stores in-frame clones only, minus some. The sample holds fewer than 120,000 clones; 60% to 85% are singletons and the top ten take approximately 1.3%. This clone has only one observation. CDR1 and CDR2 from the germline V gene are SGHDN and FVKESK. The CDR3 sequence is 16 residues long. The V end was cut by 4 bases, the J end by 2 bases, with 16 bases between. The rearrangement uses TRBV14 and TRBJ2-3; tentative D call: TRBD2 (6 bases). The sample consisted of PBMCs. The receptor was derived from a woman in her thirties in good health and CMV-seronegative. In nucleotides, the CDR3 is TGTGCCAGCAGCCCCCGGAGGGGCGTTATCACAGATACGCAGTATTTT. This gives the protein CASSPRRGVITDTQYF.